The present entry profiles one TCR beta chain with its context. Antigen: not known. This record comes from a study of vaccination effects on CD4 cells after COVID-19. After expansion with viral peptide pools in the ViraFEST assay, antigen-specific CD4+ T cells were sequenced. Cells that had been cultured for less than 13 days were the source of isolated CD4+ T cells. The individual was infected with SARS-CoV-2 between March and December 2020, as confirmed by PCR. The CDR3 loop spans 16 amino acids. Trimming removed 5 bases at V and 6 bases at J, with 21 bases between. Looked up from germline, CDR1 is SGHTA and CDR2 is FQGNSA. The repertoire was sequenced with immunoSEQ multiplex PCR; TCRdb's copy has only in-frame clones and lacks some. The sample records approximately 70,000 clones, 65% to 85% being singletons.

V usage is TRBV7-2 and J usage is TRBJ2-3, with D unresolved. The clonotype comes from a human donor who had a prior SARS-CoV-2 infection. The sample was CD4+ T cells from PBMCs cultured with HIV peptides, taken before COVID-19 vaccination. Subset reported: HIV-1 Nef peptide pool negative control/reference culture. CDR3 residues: CASSKIGAGLDDTQYF. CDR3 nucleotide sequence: TGTGCCAGCAGCAAAATCGGAGCCGGTCTTGACGATACGCAGTATTTT.